The rows below give T cell receptor beta chains drawn from one sample of a study of blood T cells in healthy people across ages. From the 5' RACE reads, TCRdb called clonotypes with MiXCR, one entry per CDR3 protein. The sample consists of approximately 800,000 distinct CDR3 sequences, about 26% of them appearing once. The same data also contributed to another study, on T cells of mothers and their children.

What was sequenced was blood. The receptors here all came from a boy aged 10-17 years in good health. CDR3s include the opening cysteine and the closing phenylalanine or tryptophan. A D gene is named only where the DNA matches it firmly. Size is stated for part of the rows, as once, few or many counts, or as a class when the clone is expanded.

J,V,size,D,CDR3
TRBJ2-5,TRBV7-3,many,.,CASSLIRGGETQYF
TRBJ1-2,TRBV27,.,.,CASSYSLSGGYTF
TRBJ2-5,TRBV9,few,.,CASSLRGVGLETQYF
TRBJ2-5,TRBV11-2,.,.,CASSPGMTQETQYF
TRBJ2-1,TRBV12-3/TRBV12-4,.,TRBD1,CASQFQGAPYNEQFF
TRBJ2-2,TRBV4-1,.,.,CASSQGTGKQAGELFF
.,TRBV29-1,.,TRBD2,CSVVAGDEQFF
TRBJ2-5,TRBV4-1,.,TRBD2,CASSLPGGAQETQYF
TRBJ1-5,TRBV27,.,TRBD1,CASSKTGLIRQPQHF
TRBJ1-1,TRBV7-9,.,TRBD1,CASSRDSDTEAFF
TRBJ2-3,TRBV6-5,few,.,CASKVTNTDTQYF
.,TRBV6-6,.,TRBD2,CASSPRGRPSYEQYF
TRBJ2-3,TRBV10-3,few,.,CAISGQGSSTDTQYF
TRBJ1-5,TRBV15,few,.,CATSRDYAGRNSNQPQHF
TRBJ1-5,TRBV4-2,few,.,CASSPWGGNQPQHF
TRBJ2-1,TRBV9,.,.,CASSAAFGQGFYNEQFF
TRBJ2-1,TRBV7-3,few,TRBD2,CASSFGSGAFYNEQFF
TRBJ2-5,TRBV12-3/TRBV12-4,once,.,CASASLQGRETQYF